This TCR beta chain was sequenced in a study of blood T cell repertoires in COVID-19. Study-level information: Acute-phase and convalescent COVID-19 samples originated in the United States, Italy and Spain.

This CDR3 region has 15 residues. The germline V gene has CDR1 SGDLS and CDR2 YYNGEE. Between the trimmed V and J ends, which lost 0 bases and 2 bases, there was a span of 12 bases. Using immunoSEQ multiplex PCR, the repertoire was profiled, and TCRdb retains in-frame clones only, with some absent. Here the sample spans about 47,000 clones, 83% being singletons. Specimen: peripheral blood. This receptor was identified in a man in his 60s with active COVID-19. The chain recombines TRBV9 with TRBJ2-7; a weak D match, TRBD1 (6 bases). The CDR3, as DNA: TGTGCCAGCAGCGTAGAAGCAGGGGCTACCTACGAGCAGTACTTC. Translated, it gives CASSVEAGATYEQYF.